The entry that follows covers one T cell receptor (beta chain) sequence. Its antigen is as yet unknown. With V trimmed by 7 bases and J by 8 bases, 12 bases remained unmatched. Germline V CDR1 and CDR2: MNHEY, SMNVEV (reference sequence). The CDR3 covers 14 residues. Participants living with HIV all received treatment in the United States. This sample is drawn from a study of long-term antiretroviral therapy in people with HIV. Whole-study context: The immediate-ART recommendation dates to 2015, and the earliest samples predate it by about a decade.

Points from the study as a whole: Post-ART diversity increased but stayed below transplant donor controls.

Version v3.0 of the immunoSEQ assay ran at survey level. Sequencing efforts were directed toward roughly 40,000-55,000 T-cell genomes per sample. The method was immunoSEQ multiplex PCR; TCRdb's version includes in-frame clones alone and lacks a portion of them. This sample has 30,000 to 45,000 clones; 75% to 85% occur once, and the top ten carry less than 6%. The source of this sequence is a young man with HIV. The chain uses TRBV27 and TRBJ1-2; 8 nucleotides align to TRBD1. The specimen comprised unsorted PBMCs, sampled 3.4 years after starting antiretroviral therapy. The CDR3 protein is CASNTGRTGRGYTF. DNA for the CDR3: TGTGCCAGCAATACAGGGAGGACAGGGAGAGGCTACACCTTC.